The rows below give T cell receptor beta chains drawn from one sample of a study of PD-L1 blockade in urothelial cancer. Sequencing was performed with immunoSEQ multiplex PCR; in TCRdb, only in-frame clones are kept and a portion is missing. Of fewer than 130,000 clones in the sample, around 85% are singletons; the top ten hold roughly 2.2%. This material consisted of PBMCs, taken around atezolizumab (anti-PD-L1) treatment. Receptor source: a man between 45 and 60 years old with urothelial cancer. Each CDR3 is given with its conserved first and last residue. The D gene is left open where the match is weak.

j_gene | v_gene | d_gene | CDR3aa
TRBJ1-2 | TRBV20-1 | TRBD1 | CSAMDRGSYTF
TRBJ2-5 | TRBV4-2 | TRBD2 | CASSQGSAGGEETQYF
TRBJ2-1 | TRBV6-6 | TRBD1 | CASSYWTGHYNEQFF
TRBJ2-7 | TRBV7-9 | NA | CASSLAREQYF
TRBJ1-5 | TRBV30 | NA | CAWGANSNQPQHF
TRBJ1-6 | TRBV7-9 | NA | CASSLVSSGNSPLHF
TRBJ1-6 | TRBV5-1 | TRBD1 | CASSLQGTGESPLHF
TRBJ2-7 | TRBV5-4 | TRBD2 | CASSPSGGRGPYEQYF
TRBJ1-1 | TRBV6-5 | TRBD1 | CASSYSLQGETEAFF
TRBJ2-1 | TRBV28 | NA | CASSLGNEADEQFF
TRBJ2-3 | TRBV7-3 | TRBD2 | CASSFRAGSTDTQYF
TRBJ1-1 | TRBV5-1 | NA | CASSLGDTTEAFF
TRBJ2-3 | TRBV7-2 | TRBD2 | CASSLAGGQTGTDTQYF
TRBJ2-1 | TRBV6-5 | TRBD2 | CASGGWTSGNNEQFF
TRBJ2-3 | TRBV18 | TRBD2 | CASSPYTGTSGIDNTDTQYF
TRBJ1-1 | TRBV2 | NA | CASKITGSSNTEAFF
TRBJ2-1 | TRBV2 | TRBD2 | CASNSFGTSGNEQFF
TRBJ2-5 | TRBV19 | TRBD1 | CASSTGQPTVGETQYF
TRBJ2-7 | TRBV10-3 | TRBD1 | CATSGTGGNEQYF
TRBJ2-7 | TRBV27 | TRBD1 | CASSLWGLTGVYEQYF
TRBJ1-6 | TRBV11-1 | NA | CASSLDSKNSPLHF
TRBJ2-2 | TRBV28 | TRBD1 | CASSLSTGFNGELFF
TRBJ2-4 | TRBV7-2 | NA | CASSLELTKNIQYF
TRBJ2-1 | TRBV21-1 | NA | CASSKVPLTRDEQFF
TRBJ2-1 | TRBV6-5 | NA | CASSPARGSYNEQFF
TRBJ1-4 | TRBV7-2 | TRBD1 | CASSRGQLSEKLFF
TRBJ1-2 | TRBV6-6 | TRBD1 | CANRNTGEQGYTF
TRBJ1-6 | TRBV2 | TRBD1 | CASEKMTGTSYNSPLHF
TRBJ1-6 | TRBV11-2 | NA | CASSASEGVNSPLHF
TRBJ2-2 | TRBV28 | NA | CASGYEANVRTGELFF
TRBJ2-1 | TRBV19 | TRBD2 | CASSPLTTSGRTNEQFF
TRBJ1-4 | TRBV7-8 | TRBD1 | CASSMNRGKNEKLFF
TRBJ1-1 | TRBV15 | TRBD1 | CATSSDRGRLGNTEAFF
TRBJ1-3 | TRBV29-1 | TRBD1 | CSAVTGSGNTIYF
TRBJ2-1 | TRBV10-1 | NA | CASSAGGRPYNEQFF
TRBJ1-1 | TRBV7-9 | TRBD1 | CASSWGQLNTEAFF
TRBJ2-7 | TRBV29-1 | TRBD2 | CSVVGGVAGGLGFYEQYF
TRBJ1-1 | TRBV27 | TRBD1 | CASSLYDRGGEAFF
TRBJ1-1 | TRBV27 | NA | CATHRAGDYTEAFF
TRBJ2-1 | TRBV28 | TRBD2 | CASSLAGGINEQFF
TRBJ2-3 | TRBV27 | NA | CASSFARGSTDTQYF
TRBJ2-7 | TRBV6-5 | TRBD1 | CASRQRDSAYEQYF
TRBJ1-5 | TRBV19 | NA | CASTGGGGSSPQHF
TRBJ2-3 | TRBV7-2 | TRBD2 | CASRSTGTSVFTDTQYF
TRBJ2-7 | TRBV2 | TRBD2 | CASSELGLGYEQYF
TRBJ2-6 | TRBV7-9 | NA | CASSLFHHTSGANVLTF
TRBJ2-3 | TRBV11-2 | TRBD2 | CASSSERGSTDTQYF
TRBJ1-4 | TRBV6-6 | NA | CASSSGYQGGEKLFF
TRBJ1-5 | TRBV27 | TRBD1 | CASSFRDRGSSNQPQHF
TRBJ2-3 | TRBV5-1 | TRBD1 | CASSVDRGASTDTQYF
TRBJ2-7 | TRBV11-2 | TRBD1 | CASSRDRGLNYEQYF
TRBJ2-1 | TRBV18 | TRBD2 | CASSPRPLAGRLGNNEQFF
TRBJ2-7 | TRBV28 | TRBD1 | CASSTGGQAYEQYF
TRBJ2-7 | TRBV7-2 | TRBD2 | CASSLRTGLAGEGAYEQYF
TRBJ1-2 | TRBV7-9 | TRBD1 | CASSSYGTGEGGYTF
TRBJ2-6 | TRBV7-2 | NA | CASSLAPSSGANVLTF
TRBJ1-2 | TRBV6-6 | NA | CASLRDYGYTF
TRBJ1-2 | TRBV7-8 | NA | CASSLAHLSNYGYTF
TRBJ1-3 | TRBV11-1 | TRBD1 | CASSTGANTIYF
TRBJ1-2 | TRBV5-1 | TRBD1 | CASSARQGNIYGYTF